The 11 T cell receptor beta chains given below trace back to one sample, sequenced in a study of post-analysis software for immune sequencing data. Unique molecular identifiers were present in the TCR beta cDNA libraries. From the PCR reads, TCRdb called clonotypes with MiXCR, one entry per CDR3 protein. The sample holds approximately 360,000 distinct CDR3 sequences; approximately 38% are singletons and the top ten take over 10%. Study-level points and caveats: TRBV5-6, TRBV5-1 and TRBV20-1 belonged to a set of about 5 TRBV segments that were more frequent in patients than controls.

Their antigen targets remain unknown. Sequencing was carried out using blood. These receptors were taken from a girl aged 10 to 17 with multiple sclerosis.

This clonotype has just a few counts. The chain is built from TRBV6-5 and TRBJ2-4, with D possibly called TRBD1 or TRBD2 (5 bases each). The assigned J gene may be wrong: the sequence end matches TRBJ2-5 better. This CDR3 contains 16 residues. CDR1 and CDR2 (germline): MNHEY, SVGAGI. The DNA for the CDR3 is TGTGCCAGCAGTTACTCGACGGGTGGGGGACAAGAGACCCAGTACTTC. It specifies CASSYSTGGGQETQYF.

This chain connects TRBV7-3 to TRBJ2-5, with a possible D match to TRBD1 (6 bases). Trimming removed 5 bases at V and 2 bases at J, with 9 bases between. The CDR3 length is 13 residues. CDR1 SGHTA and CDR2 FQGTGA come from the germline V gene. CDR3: CASSAGQQETQYF. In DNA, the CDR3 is TGTGCCAGCAGCGCCGGACAGCAAGAGACCCAGTACTTC.

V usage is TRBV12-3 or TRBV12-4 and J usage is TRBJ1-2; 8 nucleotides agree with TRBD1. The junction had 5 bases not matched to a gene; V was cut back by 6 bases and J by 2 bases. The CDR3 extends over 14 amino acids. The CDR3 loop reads CASRSGGANYGYTF. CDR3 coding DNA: TGTGCCAGCAGATCAGGGGGCGCGAACTATGGCTACACCTTC.

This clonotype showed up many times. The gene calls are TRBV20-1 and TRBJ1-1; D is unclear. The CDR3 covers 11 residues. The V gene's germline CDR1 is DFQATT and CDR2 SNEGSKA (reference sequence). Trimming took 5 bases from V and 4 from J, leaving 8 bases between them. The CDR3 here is CSALRSTEAFF. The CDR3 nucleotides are TGCAGTGCTCTGAGAAGCACTGAAGCTTTCTTT.

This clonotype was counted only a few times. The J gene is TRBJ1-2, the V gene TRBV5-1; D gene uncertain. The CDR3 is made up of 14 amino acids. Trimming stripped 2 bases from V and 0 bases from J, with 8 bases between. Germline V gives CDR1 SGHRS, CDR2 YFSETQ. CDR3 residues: CASSLSGSNYGYTF. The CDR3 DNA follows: TGCGCCAGCAGCTTATCGGGATCTAACTATGGCTACACCTTC.

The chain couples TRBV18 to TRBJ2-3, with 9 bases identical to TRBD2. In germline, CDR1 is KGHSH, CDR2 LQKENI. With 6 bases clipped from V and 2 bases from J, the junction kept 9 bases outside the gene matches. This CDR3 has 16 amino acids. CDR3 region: CASSLMSGGLTDTQYF. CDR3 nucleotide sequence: TGTGCCAGCTCCCTTATGAGCGGGGGGCTCACAGATACGCAGTATTTT.

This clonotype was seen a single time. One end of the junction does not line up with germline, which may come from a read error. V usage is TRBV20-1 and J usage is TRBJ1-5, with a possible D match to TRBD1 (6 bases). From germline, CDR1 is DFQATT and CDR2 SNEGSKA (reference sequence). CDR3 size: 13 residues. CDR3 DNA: TGCAGTGCAAAAAGGGACACCAATCAGCTCCAGCATTTT. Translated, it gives CSAKRDTNQLQHF.

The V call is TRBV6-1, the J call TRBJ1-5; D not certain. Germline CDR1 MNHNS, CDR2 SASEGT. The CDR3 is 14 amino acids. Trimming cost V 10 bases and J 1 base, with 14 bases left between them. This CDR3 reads CATQGLSSNQPQHF. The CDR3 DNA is TGTGCCACCCAAGGCCTATCCAGCAATCAGCCCCAGCATTTT.

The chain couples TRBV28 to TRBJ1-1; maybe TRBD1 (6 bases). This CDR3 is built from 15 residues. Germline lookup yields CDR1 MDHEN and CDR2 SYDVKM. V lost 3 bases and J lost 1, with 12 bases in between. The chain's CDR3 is CASSFLLTGNTEAFF. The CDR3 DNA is TGTGCCAGCAGTTTCCTTCTGACAGGGAACACTGAAGCTTTCTTT.

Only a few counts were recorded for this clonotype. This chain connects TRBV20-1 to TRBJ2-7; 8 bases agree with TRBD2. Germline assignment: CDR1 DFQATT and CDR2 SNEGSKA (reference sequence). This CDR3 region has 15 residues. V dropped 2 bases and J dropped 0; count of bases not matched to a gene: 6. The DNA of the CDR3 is TGCAGTGCTAGATCGGCGGGGGGTAGCTCCTACGAGCAGTACTTC. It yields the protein CSARSAGGSSYEQYF.

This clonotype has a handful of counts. The CDR3 spells CAISETGQGNTGELFF. The CDR3, as DNA: TGTGCCATCAGTGAAACGGGACAGGGAAACACCGGGGAGCTGTTTTTT. The V gene is TRBV10-3, the J gene TRBJ2-2, with 9 bases fitting TRBD1. The V gene's germline CDR1 is ENHRY and CDR2 SYGVKD. This CDR3 comprises 16 residues. Germline trimming cut 3 bases from V and 2 bases from J; bases unmatched to any gene: 4.